Detailed here is one T cell receptor (beta chain). A single base separates this from a much larger clone, so it may be a read error. Each CDR3 protein is one row after TCRdb ran MiXCR on the reads. Of under 300,000 distinct CDR3 sequences detected, 29% appear once; the ten largest clones hold nearly 7.5%. This record comes from a study of kidney transplant recipient with SARS-CoV-2 infection. The clonotype originates from a male patient younger than 45 who had COVID-19 and was a kidney transplant recipient. Some T cells could come from the graft donor. The material was a blood sample, obtained at baseline and on day 111 from a kidney transplant recipient.

CDR3 sequence: CPSSLGRLDPQETQYF. As DNA, the CDR3 is TGTCCCAGCAGCTTAGGGAGACTGGACCCTCAAGAGACCCAGTACTTC. The V and J genes are TRBV11-2 and TRBJ2-7; a possible D gene is TRBD2 (5 bases). The assigned J gene may be wrong: the sequence end matches TRBJ2-5 better. This CDR3 comprises 16 residues. Germline V lookup: CDR1 SGHAT, CDR2 FQNNGV.